This T cell receptor beta chain was observed in a study of cytomegalovirus exposure and HLA in healthy donors. Study as a whole: Later analysis reported that the approximately 110 validation repertoires shared the platform of the roughly 710 first-cohort repertoires.

The protocol was immunoSEQ multiplex PCR, while the TCRdb copy is restricted to in-frame clones and leaves out a portion. Of roughly 100,000 clones detected, roughly nine tenths appear once; the ten largest clones hold 1.8%. The CDR3 sequence is 14 residues long. CDR1 LGHNA and CDR2 YNFKEQ come from the germline V gene. V lost 3 bases, J lost 4 bases, and 11 bases lay in between. Note on this clone: Its antigen is unidentified.

Regarding the study as a whole: The investigators catalogued 164 TCR beta chains as cytomegalovirus-associated.

The rearrangement links TRBV4-2 to TRBJ2-3, with a weak D call TRBD1 (6 bases). The clonotype comes from a woman aged 18-30 years in good health and CMV-seropositive. Material: PBMCs. Here the CDR3 DNA reads TGTGCCAGCAGCCAGGGGGCCCTACCAGATACGCAGTATTTT. Its protein is CASSQGALPDTQYF.